The rows below give T cell receptor beta chains drawn from one sample of a study of T cell responses to AZD1222 COVID-19 vaccine. Here immunoSEQ multiplex PCR was the method, and the copy in TCRdb shows in-frame clones only, minus some. Counted here are over 95,000 clones, around nine tenths occurring once; the ten biggest clones make up roughly 15%. Material: peripheral blood, obtained 28 days after the second AZD1222 dose. The receptors originated from an adult who received the AZD1222 COVID-19 vaccine. Both conserved end residues are part of each CDR3. The order of the fields is clone size, J gene, V gene, CDR3 protein. Clone size is shown for a subset of rows, as once, few, many or a class of expanded clone.

>once|TRBJ2-7|TRBV7-8
CASSSLDRVSYEQYF
>medium-sized|TRBJ1-2|TRBV11-2
CASSPGQDYGYTF
>-|TRBJ2-7|TRBV6-5
CASSYGLAGVSYEQYF
>-|TRBJ1-5|TRBV12-3/TRBV12-4
CASSFLEGAQHF
>-|TRBJ1-3|TRBV11-2
CASSLYASPLSGNTIYF
>-|TRBJ1-2|TRBV19
CASSIDRDRDYGYTF
>-|TRBJ1-5|TRBV28
CASTPGGYNQPQHF
>-|TRBJ1-3|TRBV2
CASSEALLADRDSGNTIYF
>-|TRBJ2-1|TRBV4-2
CASSQNERGLGNEQFF
>-|TRBJ2-7|TRBV19
CASSLAERPYEQYF
>-|TRBJ2-1|TRBV10-1
CASSDLAGSSYNEQFF
>-|TRBJ1-5|TRBV20-1
CSASGTDISNQPQHF
>-|TRBJ1-2|TRBV27
CASRGRQDGSYTF
>-|TRBJ1-2|TRBV6-1
CASSEAKGAYGYTF
>-|TRBJ1-1|TRBV6-5
CASSRQMNTEAFF
>-|TRBJ2-1|TRBV4-1
CASNRGGALSSYNEQFF
>once|TRBJ2-2|TRBV5-1
CASSPDTSFPGELFF
>-|TRBJ2-1|TRBV7-3
CASSLQDSYNEQFF
>-|TRBJ1-6|TRBV3-1/TRBV3-2
CASSQVMDPYNSPLHF
>-|TRBJ1-2|TRBV11-2
CASSLEGGFGYTF
>-|TRBJ1-5|TRBV19
CASSIAGQGVQPQHF
>few|TRBJ2-6|TRBV6-1
CASSDMGSGANVLTF
>-|TRBJ1-4|TRBV5-1
CASSLGQGYTEKLFF
>-|TRBJ2-3|TRBV27
CASSFQRGLDTQYF
>-|TRBJ1-1|TRBV5-1
CASSLETGANTEAFF